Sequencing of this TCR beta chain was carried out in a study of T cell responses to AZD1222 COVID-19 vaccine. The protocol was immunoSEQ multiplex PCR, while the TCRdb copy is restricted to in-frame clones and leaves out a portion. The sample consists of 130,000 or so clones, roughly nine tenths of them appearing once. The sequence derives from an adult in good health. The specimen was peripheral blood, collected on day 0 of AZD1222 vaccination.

The CDR3 protein is CATSELDRILNQPQHF. CDR3 nucleotide sequence: TGTGCCACCAGTGAGCTTGACAGGATACTCAATCAGCCCCAGCATTTT. The chain joins TRBV24-1 to TRBJ1-5; TRBD1 is a possible D gene (6 bases). CDR3 length: 16 residues. Looked up from germline, CDR1 is KGHDR and CDR2 is SFDVKD. V was cut by 4 bases and J by 3 bases, with 15 bases left in between.